Listed here are 14 T cell receptor beta chains from one sample, sequenced in a study of blood T cell repertoires in COVID-19. Some clones are missing from TCRdb's copy, which holds only in-frame ones; the method was immunoSEQ multiplex PCR. The sample carries approximately 240,000 clones, 83% recorded once. Material for sequencing was peripheral blood. These receptors originate from a human donor in a cohort sampled during active COVID-19.

In DNA, the CDR3 is TGTGCCAGCAGCTCAGCTTCCGTAGCGGGAGGGCCCCCCTACGAGCAGTACTTC. This gives the protein CASSSASVAGGPPYEQYF. The chain combines TRBV9 with TRBJ2-7, with 11 bases lining up with TRBD2. The CDR3 has 18 amino acids. V dropped 4 bases and J dropped 2; count of bases not matched to a gene: 14. Germline V gene sequence: CDR1 SGDLS, CDR2 YYNGEE.

This rearrangement joins TRBV28 to TRBJ2-7; D perhaps matches TRBD2 (5 bases). Germline V gives CDR1 MDHEN, CDR2 SYDVKM. V was clipped by 6 bases and J by 1 base, with 10 bases between them. There are 13 residues in the CDR3. CDR3 in DNA: TGTGCCAGCAGCGGGATAAGGTCCTACGAGCAGTACTTC. Protein product: CASSGIRSYEQYF.

This rearrangement joins TRBV10-1 to TRBJ2-7; possible D gene TRBD2, 6 bases. The CDR3 extends over 13 amino acids. V lost 4 bases, J lost 0 bases, and 7 bases lay in between. Germline CDR1 is WNHNN and CDR2 is SYGVQD (reference sequence). The DNA of the CDR3 is TGCGCCAGCAGTGTAGCGGCCTCCTACGAGCAGTACTTC. It yields the protein CASSVAASYEQYF.

The rearrangement links TRBV27 to TRBJ1-1, with 10 bases fitting TRBD1. J gave up 3 bases and V 4 bases, and 8 bases lay outside the gene matches. The CDR3 is 16 amino acids. Germline V lookup: CDR1 MNHEY, CDR2 SMNVEV (reference sequence). The DNA for the CDR3 is TGTGCCAGCAGTTCCAAGACAGGGGGCGCGGACACTGAAGCTTTCTTT. It specifies CASSSKTGGADTEAFF.

V is TRBV19 and J is TRBJ2-5; no clear D gene. Trimming cost V 10 bases and J 1 base, with 7 bases left between them. There are 11 residues in the CDR3. The V gene's germline CDR1 is LNHDA and CDR2 SQIVND (reference sequence). CDR3 DNA sequence: TGTGCCACCGCGATCCAAGAGACCCAGTACTTC. Translating gives CATAIQETQYF.

The V call is TRBV6-1, the J call TRBJ1-3; 9 positions agree with TRBD1. This CDR3 spans 15 amino acids. The V gene's germline CDR1 is MNHNS and CDR2 SASEGT. J lost 3 bases, V lost 3 bases, and 3 bases had no gene match. The CDR3 DNA is TGTGCCAGCAGTGAGGGACAGGGCTATGGAAACACCATATATTTT. Its translation is CASSEGQGYGNTIYF.

This rearrangement joins TRBV28 to TRBJ1-2; D is possibly TRBD1 (5 bases). The ends were cut back, 5 bases at V and 2 bases at J, with 15 bases in the middle. Germline V CDR1 and CDR2: MDHEN, SYDVKM. This CDR3 spans 15 amino acids. CDR3 sequence reads: CASSTGHSGNYGYTF. Written as DNA, the CDR3 is TGTGCCAGCAGTACCGGACACTCAGGCAACTATGGCTACACCTTC.

In the case of this clone: This CDR3 is also generated by other DNA sequences in the sample. The V gene is TRBV5-1, the J gene TRBJ2-3; the match to TRBD2 covers 7 bases. This CDR3 comprises 16 residues. Germline V lookup: CDR1 SGHRS, CDR2 YFSETQ. Trimming took 0 bases from V and 0 from J; bases not matched to a gene: 4. The CDR3 nucleotides are TGCGCCAGCAGCTTGGGGCTAGCGGCTAGCACAGATACGCAGTATTTT. Protein sequence: CASSLGLAASTDTQYF. The whole variable domain, filled in from reference TRBV5-1 and TRBJ2-3, reads KAGVTQTPRYLIKTRGQQVTLSCSPISGHRSVSWYQQTPGQGLQFLFEYFSETQRNKGNFPGRFSGRQFSNSRSEMNVSTLELGDSALYLCASSLGLAASTDTQYFGPGTRLTVL.

This sequence joins TRBV18 and TRBJ2-2, with 10 bases lining up with TRBD2. The V and J ends lost 4 bases and 3 bases, in that order; junction bases with no gene match: 2. Per the germline V gene, CDR1 is KGHSH and CDR2 is LQKENI. The CDR3 covers 15 residues. CDR3 nucleotides: TGTGCCAGCTCACGGAGCGGGAGGGACACCGGGGAGCTGTTTTTT. Translated: CASSRSGRDTGELFF.

J is TRBJ2-1 and V is TRBV28; 16 bases line up with TRBD2. In germline, CDR1 is MDHEN, CDR2 SYDVKM. V dropped 5 bases and J dropped 9; count of bases not matched to a gene: 10. The CDR3 covers 17 residues. DNA of the CDR3: TGTGCCAGCAGTAGCGGGACTAGCGGGAGGGCCGATCTTGAGCAGTTCTTC. This gives the protein CASSSGTSGRADLEQFF.

J is TRBJ1-6 and V is TRBV28; D remains unclear. CDR3 length equals 11 residues. In germline, CDR1 is MDHEN, CDR2 SYDVKM. V was pared by 8 bases and J by 12 bases, with 11 bases between. The CDR3 is CASATGEPLHF. CDR3 DNA sequence: TGTGCCAGCGCCACCGGGGAACCCCTCCACTTT. The full variable domain, in which reference TRBV28 and TRBJ1-6 provide the parts outside the CDR3, is DVKVTQSSRYLVKRTGEKVFLECVQDMDHENMFWYRQDPGLGLRLIYFSYDVKMKEKGDIPEGYSVSREKKERFSLILESASTNQTSMYLCASATGEPLHFGNGTRLTVT.

The rearrangement uses TRBV11-2 and TRBJ1-1; maybe TRBD1 (6 bases). V was cut by 3 bases and J by 2 bases, with 7 bases left in between. This CDR3 is built from 13 residues. Germline V gene lookup returns CDR1 SGHAT and CDR2 FQNNGV. CDR3 coding DNA: TGTGCCAGCAGCTTGGACAGAAACACTGAAGCTTTCTTT. It translates to CASSLDRNTEAFF. Complete variable domain (other parts from reference TRBV11-2 and TRBJ1-1): EAGVAQSPRYKIIEKRQSVAFWCNPISGHATLYWYQQILGQGPKLLIQFQNNGVVDDSQLPKDRFSAERLKGVDSTLKIQPAKLEDSAVYLCASSLDRNTEAFFGQGTRLTVV.

The chain joins TRBV6-1 to TRBJ2-7; D perhaps matches TRBD1 (6 bases). The CDR3 extends over 16 amino acids. Germline loops: CDR1 MNHNS, CDR2 SASEGT. V dropped 1 base and J dropped 0 bases, with 13 bases sitting between them. CDR3 loop: CASSEERGMSSYEQYF. CDR3 nucleotide sequence: TGTGCCAGCAGTGAAGAAAGGGGGATGAGCTCCTACGAGCAGTACTTC.

The chain combines TRBV6-5 with TRBJ1-4; maybe TRBD1 (6 bases). V lost 6 bases and J lost 11, with 19 bases in between. This CDR3 is built from 14 residues. Germline loops: CDR1 MNHEY, CDR2 SVGAGI. As DNA, the CDR3 is TGTGCCAGCAGCTTCGGGCAGGGGAGGGGTAAACTGTTTTTT. Amino acid sequence: CASSFGQGRGKLFF.